This T cell receptor beta chain was documented in a study of cytomegalovirus exposure and HLA in healthy donors. Study-level findings and limits: Earlier analysis yielded a pattern in which most TCR beta V segments were productive about 90% or about 30% of the time.

A multiplex PCR was run with 60 Vbeta primers and 13 Jbeta primers. Assay used: immunoSEQ multiplex PCR; TCRdb lists only in-frame clones, some missing. The repertoire holds 55,000 to 75,000 clones, with around two thirds as singletons. As for the donors, each was a healthy bone marrow donor. From germline, CDR1 is SNHLY and CDR2 FYNNEI. V lost 6 bases and J lost 3; bases outside the gene matches: 4. The CDR3 has 13 residues. With regard to this clone: The antigen remains unidentified.

This rearrangement joins TRBV2 to TRBJ1-2, with 7 bases fitting TRBD1. The clonotype was recovered from a human donor in good health. Sequencing input: PBMCs. CDR3 region: CASSGQVHYGYTF. In DNA form, the CDR3 reads TGTGCCAGCAGCGGACAGGTTCACTATGGCTACACCTTC. Variable domain in full (rest from reference TRBV2 and TRBJ1-2): EPEVTQTPSHQVTQMGQEVILRCVPISNHLYFYWYRQILGQKVEFLVSFYNNEISEKSEIFDDQFSVERPDGSNFTLKIRSTKLEDSAMYFCASSGQVHYGYTFGSGTRLTVV.